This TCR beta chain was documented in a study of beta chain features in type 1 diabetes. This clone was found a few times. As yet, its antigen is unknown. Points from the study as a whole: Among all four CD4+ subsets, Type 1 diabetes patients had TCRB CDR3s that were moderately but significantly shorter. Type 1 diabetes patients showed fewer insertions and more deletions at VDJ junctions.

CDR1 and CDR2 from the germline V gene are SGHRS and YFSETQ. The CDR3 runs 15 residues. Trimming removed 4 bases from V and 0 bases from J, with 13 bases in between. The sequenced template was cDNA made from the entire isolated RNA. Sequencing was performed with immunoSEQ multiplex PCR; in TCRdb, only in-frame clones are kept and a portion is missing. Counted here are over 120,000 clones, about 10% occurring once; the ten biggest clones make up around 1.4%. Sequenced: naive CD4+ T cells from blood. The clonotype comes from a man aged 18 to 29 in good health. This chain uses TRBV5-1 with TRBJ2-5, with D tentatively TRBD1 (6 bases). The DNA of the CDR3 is TGCGCCAGCAGCCCTCCCAGGGGCGACCAAGAGACCCAGTACTTC. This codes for CASSPPRGDQETQYF.